A selection of T cell receptor beta chains follows, all from one sample in a study of T-cell reconstitution after alpha-beta-depleted transplantation in children. Using its own MiXCR run on the PCR reads, TCRdb lists one record per CDR3 protein. The sample shows about 120,000 distinct CDR3 sequences, 10% of them seen only once. The sequencing here drew on PBMCs from the stem cell graft donor, taken from the stem cell graft. Receptors originate from a human donor who donated a stem cell graft to a child with acute lymphoblastic leukemia. CDR3s include the opening cysteine and the closing phenylalanine or tryptophan. The D gene is left open where the match is weak. The size field is filled for only some rows; it gives once, few, many or a size class.

V gene	J gene	clone size	D gene	CDR3 protein	CDR3 DNA
TRBV7-9	TRBJ1-6	many	TRBD1	CASSLDRGQYNSPLHF	TGTGCCAGCAGCTTGGACAGGGGACAGTATAATTCACCCCTCCACTTT
TRBV5-6	TRBJ1-6	many	.	CASSSSLSSYNSPLHF	TGTGCCAGCAGCTCCAGCCTCAGCTCCTATAATTCACCCCTCCACTTT
TRBV3-1	TRBJ1-1	many	TRBD1	CASTGGLGQGAPEAFF	TGTGCCAGCACTGGGGGCCTAGGACAGGGGGCGCCTGAAGCTTTCTTT
TRBV27	TRBJ2-1	many	TRBD2	CASSPRLAGGYNEQFF	TGTGCCAGCAGTCCCCGACTAGCGGGGGGCTACAATGAGCAGTTCTTC
TRBV15	TRBJ2-7	many	.	CATSRDSTGRPYEQYF	TGTGCCACCAGCAGAGATTCCACCGGACGTCCCTACGAGCAGTACTTC
TRBV19	TRBJ2-4	few	.	CATQGRPSSIQYF	TGTGCCACCCAGGGACGGCCGAGTAGCATTCAGTACTTC
TRBV25-1	TRBJ2-7	many	.	CASSVRSANSEQYF	TGTGCCAGCAGTGTAAGGTCCGCGAACTCCGAGCAGTACTTC
TRBV27	TRBJ1-5	many	TRBD1	CASSWAPGQGADQPQHF	TGTGCCAGCAGTTGGGCCCCGGGACAGGGAGCCGATCAGCCCCAGCATTTT
TRBV5-1	TRBJ2-1	many	TRBD2	CASSLGWTSNSEQFF	TGCGCCAGCAGCTTGGGATGGACTAGCAACAGTGAGCAGTTCTTC
TRBV12-3/TRBV12-4	TRBJ2-2	many	.	CASSFPGWRENTGELFF	TGTGCCAGCAGTTTCCCGGGTTGGCGGGAGAACACCGGGGAGCTGTTTTTT
TRBV20-1	TRBJ1-1	many	.	CSARDRPGSDRVAFF	TGCAGTGCTAGAGATCGCCCCGGGTCCGATCGGGTAGCTTTCTTT
TRBV20-1	TRBJ1-2	few	.	CSAEQTANYGYTF	TGCAGTGCTGAACAGACAGCTAACTATGGCTACACCTTC
TRBV2	TRBJ1-6	many	.	CASTLTEQRAGSPLHF	TGTGCCAGCACTCTGACTGAACAGAGAGCTGGGTCACCCCTCCACTTT
TRBV18	TRBJ2-3	once	.	CASSPTAGAQDTQYF	TGTGCCAGCTCACCCACGGCAGGGGCGCAGGATACGCAGTATTTT
TRBV7-2	TRBJ2-7	.	.	CASSLPGYYEQYF	TGTGCCAGCAGCTTACCGGGGTACTACGAGCAGTACTTC
TRBV27	TRBJ2-4	many	TRBD2	CASPVAGAATLAKNIQYF	TGTGCCAGTCCGGTAGCGGGGGCTGCAACCTTAGCCAAAAACATTCAGTACTTC
TRBV4-3	TRBJ2-5	many	.	CASSQDPDTREETQYF	TGCGCCAGCAGCCAAGATCCTGACACCCGCGAAGAGACCCAGTACTTC
TRBV20-1	TRBJ2-3	many	.	CSARTAGDTQYF	TGCAGTGCTAGGACAGCAGGAGATACGCAGTATTTT
TRBV20-1	TRBJ2-1	.	TRBD2	CSASGLAGGNNEQFF	TGCAGTGCTAGTGGCCTAGCGGGAGGAAACAATGAGCAGTTCTTC
TRBV7-3	TRBJ2-5	many	TRBD2	CASSSTSGSAETQYF	TGTGCCAGCAGCTCTACTAGCGGGAGCGCGGAGACCCAGTACTTC
TRBV12-3/TRBV12-4	TRBJ1-1	many	TRBD1	CASREPGQGVNTEAFF	TGTGCCAGCAGGGAACCGGGACAGGGGGTGAACACTGAAGCTTTCTTT
TRBV5-1	TRBJ2-1	many	TRBD2	CASSPTVGLAGIGEQFF	TGCGCCAGCAGCCCCACCGTTGGACTAGCGGGAATCGGTGAGCAGTTCTTC
TRBV29-1	TRBJ1-1	many	.	CSVRRAGAAEAFF	TGCAGCGTTCGGAGGGCAGGGGCGGCTGAAGCTTTCTTT
TRBV24-1	TRBJ2-5	many	.	CATSERWGADREETQYF	TGTGCCACCAGTGAAAGATGGGGGGCCGACAGAGAAGAGACCCAGTACTTC
TRBV7-9	TRBJ2-1	.	TRBD2	CASSFLAGVGNEQFF	TGTGCCAGCAGCTTCCTAGCGGGAGTAGGGAATGAGCAGTTCTTC
TRBV7-2	TRBJ1-5	many	TRBD1	CASSPSTGNGPQHF	TGTGCCAGCAGCCCCTCGACAGGGAATGGGCCCCAGCATTTT
TRBV29-1	TRBJ2-1	many	TRBD1	CSNTGGSYNEQFF	TGCAGCAATACAGGGGGCTCCTACAATGAGCAGTTCTTC
TRBV28	TRBJ2-1	many	TRBD2	CASSLAGVSYNEQFF	TGTGCCAGCAGTTTAGCGGGAGTATCCTACAATGAGCAGTTCTTC
TRBV20-1	TRBJ2-7	many	.	CSARDSWEQYF	TGCAGTGCTAGAGATAGCTGGGAGCAGTACTTC
TRBV20-1	TRBJ1-1	many	.	CSARDGSRVGNTEAFF	TGCAGTGCTAGAGATGGGTCCAGGGTGGGGAACACTGAAGCTTTCTTT
TRBV4-3	TRBJ1-2	many	TRBD1	CASSHPDRAGGYTF	TGCGCCAGCAGCCATCCCGACAGGGCAGGAGGCTACACCTTC
TRBV5-1	TRBJ2-1	.	.	CASSLQAQSSYNEQFF	TGCGCCAGCAGCTTGCAGGCGCAGAGCTCCTACAATGAGCAGTTCTTC
TRBV6-2/TRBV6-3	TRBJ2-2	many	TRBD1	CASISLGRGPGELFF	TGTGCCAGCATCTCCCTGGGCAGGGGGCCTGGGGAGCTGTTTTTT
TRBV7-7	TRBJ2-5	many	.	CASSPSGHLVKETQYF	TGTGCTAGCAGCCCATCGGGACACCTAGTAAAAGAGACCCAGTACTTC
TRBV4-3	TRBJ1-4	many	TRBD1	CASSQDLADLGGEKLFF	TGCGCCAGCAGCCAAGATCTGGCGGATCTAGGGGGCGAAAAACTGTTTTTT
TRBV12-3/TRBV12-4	TRBJ2-2	many	TRBD1	CASSFPLGHPGGNGELFF	TGTGCCAGCAGTTTTCCGCTAGGCCACCCAGGGGGTAACGGGGAGCTGTTTTTT
TRBV20-1	TRBJ2-1	many	.	CSARDQDSSSYNEQFF	TGCAGTGCTAGAGATCAGGACTCGAGCTCCTACAATGAGCAGTTCTTC
TRBV9	TRBJ1-2	many	.	CASSVAGHYGYTF	TGTGCCAGCAGCGTAGCAGGTCACTATGGCTACACCTTC
TRBV5-8	TRBJ2-1	many	.	CASSRGASGSYNEQFF	TGTGCCAGCAGCCGGGGGGCTAGCGGTTCCTACAATGAGCAGTTCTTC
TRBV12-3/TRBV12-4	TRBJ1-6	many	TRBD1	CASSPRQGGNSPLHF	TGTGCCAGCAGTCCGCGACAGGGAGGTAATTCACCCCTCCACTTT
TRBV19	TRBJ2-7	once	.	CASNPGSGEQYF	TGTGCCAGTAATCCCGGGTCGGGCGAGCAGTACTTC
TRBV24-1	TRBJ1-5	.	.	CATSDFYGNQPQHF	TGTGCCACCAGTGATTTTTACGGGAATCAGCCCCAGCATTTT